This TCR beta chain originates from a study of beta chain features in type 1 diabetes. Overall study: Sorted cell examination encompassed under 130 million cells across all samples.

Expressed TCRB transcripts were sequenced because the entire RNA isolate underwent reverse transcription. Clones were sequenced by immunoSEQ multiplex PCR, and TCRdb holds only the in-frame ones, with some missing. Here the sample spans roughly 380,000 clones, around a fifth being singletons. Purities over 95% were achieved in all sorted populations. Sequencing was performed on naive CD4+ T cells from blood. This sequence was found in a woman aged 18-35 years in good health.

The CDR3 DNA follows: TGCGCCAGTGGGAGGGACAACACTGAAGCTTTCTTT. Translation gives CASGRDNTEAFF. The chain is built from TRBV5-1 and TRBJ1-1, with D possibly matching TRBD1 (5 bases). V was trimmed by 8 bases and J by 2 bases, leaving 10 bases between them. CDR3 size: 12 residues. Germline V gene data show CDR1 as SGHRS and CDR2 as YFSETQ. The full variable domain, with the rest looked up from reference TRBV5-1 and TRBJ1-1, is KAGVTQTPRYLIKTRGQQVTLSCSPISGHRSVSWYQQTPGQGLQFLFEYFSETQRNKGNFPGRFSGRQFSNSRSEMNVSTLELGDSALYLCASGRDNTEAFFGQGTRLTVV.